The T cell receptor (beta chain) described here comes from a study of blood T cell repertoires in COVID-19. Study information: Sources were T cells, B-cell-depleted T cells, or PBMCs; the material itself was cDNA or gDNA.

Study processing details: By means of reference gene primer amplification, nucleated cell counts were estimated. The assay was immunoSEQ multiplex PCR, and TCRdb's table has in-frame clones only and misses some. V, J and clone size derive from that table, while D and trimming were established from the DNA sequence. Of about 160,000 clones listed, roughly 88% were seen once; the top ten hold 8% to 9.5%. V was shortened by 5 bases and J by 8 bases, with 18 bases between the two germline ends. Germline lookup yields CDR1 MNHEY and CDR2 SMNVEV (reference sequence). CDR3 length: 14 residues. This clonotype originated in a woman older than 75 with active or convalescent COVID-19. J is TRBJ1-2 and V is TRBV27; D uncertain. The specimen sequenced was peripheral blood. DNA for the CDR3: TGTGCCAGCAGTCACTTCCGGGGAGAGGGCGGCTACACCTTC. Its protein is CASSHFRGEGGYTF.